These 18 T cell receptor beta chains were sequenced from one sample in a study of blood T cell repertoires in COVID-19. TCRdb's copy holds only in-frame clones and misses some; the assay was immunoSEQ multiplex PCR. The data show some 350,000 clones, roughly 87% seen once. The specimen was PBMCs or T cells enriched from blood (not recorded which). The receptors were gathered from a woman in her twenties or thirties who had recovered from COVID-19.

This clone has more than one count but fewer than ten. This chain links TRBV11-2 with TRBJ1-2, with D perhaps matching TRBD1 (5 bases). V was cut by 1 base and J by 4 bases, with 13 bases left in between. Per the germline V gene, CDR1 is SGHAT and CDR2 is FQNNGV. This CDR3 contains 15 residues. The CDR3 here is CASSLGAVGGYGYTF. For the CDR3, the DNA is TGTGCCAGCAGCTTAGGGGCAGTGGGGGGCTATGGCTACACCTTC.

CDR3 in amino acids: CASSQAGTGGYEQYF. In DNA form, the CDR3 reads TGTGCCAGCAGCCAAGCTGGGACAGGGGGCTACGAGCAGTACTTC. The chain has TRBV14 and TRBJ2-7; 11 nucleotides align to TRBD1. J was trimmed by 3 bases and V by 1 base; bases with no gene match: 2. Germline CDR1 and CDR2: SGHDN and FVKESK. The CDR3 totals 15 residues.

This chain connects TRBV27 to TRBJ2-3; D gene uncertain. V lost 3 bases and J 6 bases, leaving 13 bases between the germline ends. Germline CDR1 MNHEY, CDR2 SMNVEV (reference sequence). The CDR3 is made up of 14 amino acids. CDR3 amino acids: CASSLGTFGDTQYF. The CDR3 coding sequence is TGTGCCAGCAGTTTGGGCACCTTTGGTGATACGCAGTATTTT.

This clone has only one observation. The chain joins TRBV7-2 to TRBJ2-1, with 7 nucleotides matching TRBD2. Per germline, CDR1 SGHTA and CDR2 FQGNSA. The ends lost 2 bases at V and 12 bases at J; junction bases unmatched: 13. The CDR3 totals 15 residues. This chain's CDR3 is CASSLISGTTYGQFF. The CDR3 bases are TGTGCCAGCAGCTTAATAAGCGGGACTACCTACGGGCAGTTCTTC.

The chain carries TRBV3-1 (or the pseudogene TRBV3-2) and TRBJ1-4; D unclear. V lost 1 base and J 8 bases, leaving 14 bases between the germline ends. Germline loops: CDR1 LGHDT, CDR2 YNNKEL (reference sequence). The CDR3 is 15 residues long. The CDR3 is CASSQGLGVREKLFF. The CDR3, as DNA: TGTGCCAGCAGCCAAGGGCTCGGGGTCCGGGAAAAACTGTTTTTT.

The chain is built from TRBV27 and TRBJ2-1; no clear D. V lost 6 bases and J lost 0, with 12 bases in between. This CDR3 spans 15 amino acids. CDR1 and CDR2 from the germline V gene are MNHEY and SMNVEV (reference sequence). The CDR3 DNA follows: TGTGCCAGCAGCCTTGACACACCCTCCTACAATGAGCAGTTCTTC. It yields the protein CASSLDTPSYNEQFF.

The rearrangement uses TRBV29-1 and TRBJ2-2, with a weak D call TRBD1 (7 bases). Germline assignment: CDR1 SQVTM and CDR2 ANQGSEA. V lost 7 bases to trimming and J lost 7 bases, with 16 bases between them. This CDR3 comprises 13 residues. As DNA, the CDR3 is TGCAGCGCAGAAATCCAGGGGGGCGGGGAGCTGTTTTTT. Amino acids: CSAEIQGGGELFF.

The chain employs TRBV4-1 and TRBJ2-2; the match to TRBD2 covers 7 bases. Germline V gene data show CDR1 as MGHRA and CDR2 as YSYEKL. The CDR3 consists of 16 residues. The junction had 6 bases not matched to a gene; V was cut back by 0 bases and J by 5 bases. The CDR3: CASSQDVSGRTGELFF. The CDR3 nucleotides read TGCGCCAGCAGCCAAGATGTTAGCGGGCGAACCGGGGAGCTGTTTTTT.

CDR3 bases: TGTGCCAGCAGTTCCTCGACAGGGAGCTACACCTTC. This translates into CASSSSTGSYTF. This chain connects TRBV12-3 or TRBV12-4 to TRBJ1-2; TRBD1 matches 7 bases. The ends lost 4 bases at V and 9 bases at J; junction bases unmatched: 5. CDR3 length: 12 residues.

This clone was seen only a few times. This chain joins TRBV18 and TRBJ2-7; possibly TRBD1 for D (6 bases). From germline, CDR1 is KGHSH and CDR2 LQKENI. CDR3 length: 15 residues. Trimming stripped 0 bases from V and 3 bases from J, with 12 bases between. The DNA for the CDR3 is TGTGCCAGCTCACCACCGGGCAGGGGCAGCTACGAGCAGTACTTC. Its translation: CASSPPGRGSYEQYF.

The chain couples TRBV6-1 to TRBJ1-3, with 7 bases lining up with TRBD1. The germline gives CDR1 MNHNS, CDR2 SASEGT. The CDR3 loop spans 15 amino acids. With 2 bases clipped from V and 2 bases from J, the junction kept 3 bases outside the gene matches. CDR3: CASSEWGTAGNTIYF. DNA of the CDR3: TGTGCCAGCAGTGAATGGGGGACAGCTGGAAACACCATATATTTT.

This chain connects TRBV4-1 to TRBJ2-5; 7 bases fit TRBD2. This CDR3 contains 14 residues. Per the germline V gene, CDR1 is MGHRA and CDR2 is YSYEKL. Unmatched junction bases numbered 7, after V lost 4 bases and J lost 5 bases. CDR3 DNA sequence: TGCGCCAGCAGCCCCCCCCGGGGAGGGGAGACCCAGTACTTC. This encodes CASSPPRGGETQYF.

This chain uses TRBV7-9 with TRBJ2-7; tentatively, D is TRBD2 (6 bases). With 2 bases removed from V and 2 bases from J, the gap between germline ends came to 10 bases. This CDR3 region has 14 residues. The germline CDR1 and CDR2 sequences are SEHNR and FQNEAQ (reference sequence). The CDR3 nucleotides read TGTGCCAGCAGCTTACTGGGGGGACCCTACGAGCAGTACTTC. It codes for CASSLLGGPYEQYF. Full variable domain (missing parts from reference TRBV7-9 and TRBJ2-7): DTGVSQNPRHKITKRGQNVTFRCDPISEHNRLYWYRQTLGQGPEFLTYFQNEAQLEKSRLLSDRFSAERPKGSFSTLEIQRTEQGDSAMYLCASSLLGGPYEQYFGPGTRLTVT.

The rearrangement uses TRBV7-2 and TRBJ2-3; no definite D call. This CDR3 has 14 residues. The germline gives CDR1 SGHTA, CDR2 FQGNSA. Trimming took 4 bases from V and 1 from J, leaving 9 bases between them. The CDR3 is CASSYGRGTDTQYF. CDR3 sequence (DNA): TGTGCCAGCAGCTATGGCCGGGGCACAGATACGCAGTATTTT.

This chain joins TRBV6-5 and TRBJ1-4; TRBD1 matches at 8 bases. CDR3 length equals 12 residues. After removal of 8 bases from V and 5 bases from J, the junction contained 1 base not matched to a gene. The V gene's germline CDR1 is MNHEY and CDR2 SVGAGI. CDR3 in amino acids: CASWTGNEKLFF. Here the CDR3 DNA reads TGTGCCAGCTGGACAGGGAATGAAAAACTGTTTTTT.

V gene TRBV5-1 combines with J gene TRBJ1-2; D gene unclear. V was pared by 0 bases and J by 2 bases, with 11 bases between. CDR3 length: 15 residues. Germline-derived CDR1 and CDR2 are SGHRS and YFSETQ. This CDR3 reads CASSLVDTGNYGYTF. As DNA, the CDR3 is TGCGCCAGCAGCTTGGTTGACACCGGAAACTATGGCTACACCTTC.

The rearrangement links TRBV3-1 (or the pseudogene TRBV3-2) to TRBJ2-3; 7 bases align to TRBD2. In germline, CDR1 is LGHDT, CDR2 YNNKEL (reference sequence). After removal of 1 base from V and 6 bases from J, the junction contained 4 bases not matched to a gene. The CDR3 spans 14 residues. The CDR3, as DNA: TGTGCCAGCAGCCAAGGCGGGAGTGGGGATACGCAGTATTTT. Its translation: CASSQGGSGDTQYF.

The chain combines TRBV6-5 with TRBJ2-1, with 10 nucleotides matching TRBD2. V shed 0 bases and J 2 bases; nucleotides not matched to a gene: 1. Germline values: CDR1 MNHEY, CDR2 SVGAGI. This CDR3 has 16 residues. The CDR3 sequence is CASSYSTSGTYNEQFF. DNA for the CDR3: TGTGCCAGCAGTTACTCCACTAGCGGGACCTACAATGAGCAGTTCTTC.